The rows below give T cell receptor beta chains drawn from one sample of a study of CD8+ T cells in alopecia areata. TCRdb keeps only in-frame clones here, not all; method: immunoSEQ multiplex PCR. The table has about 300,000 clones, about 62% seen once; the top ten hold under 2%. The starting material was CD4+ T cells sorted from blood, obtained at week 24, from a patient treated with tofacitinib. Every receptor here comes from a human donor with alopecia areata. Each CDR3 is given with its conserved first and last residue. A D gene is named only where the DNA matches it firmly. Only part of the rows carry a size: once, few, many, or a class if the clone is expanded.

>TRBD1|NA|TRBV7-9|TRBJ2-7
CASSLVQGLTYEQYF
TGTGCCAGCAGCTTAGTACAGGGGCTTACCTACGAGCAGTACTTC
>TRBD2|few|TRBV29-1|TRBJ2-7
CSVTSGGVSYEQYF
TGCAGCGTTACAAGCGGGGGCGTCTCCTACGAGCAGTACTTC
>TRBD2|NA|TRBV9|TRBJ2-2
CASSVVVGGGFPGELFF
TGTGCCAGCAGCGTAGTAGTCGGCGGGGGTTTTCCCGGGGAGCTGTTTTTT
>TRBD1|few|TRBV2|TRBJ1-2
CAMSGGTNYGYTF
TGTGCCATGTCAGGGGGCACTAACTATGGCTACACCTTC
>TRBD1|NA|TRBV4-2|TRBJ2-5
CASSQGRTGQETQYF
TGTGCCAGCAGCCAGGGAAGGACAGGGCAGGAGACCCAGTACTTC
>NA|NA|TRBV5-1|TRBJ2-2
CASSTIPGSNTGELFF
TGCGCCAGCAGCACCATCCCGGGATCGAACACCGGGGAGCTGTTTTTT
>NA|NA|TRBV19|TRBJ1-5
CASSIESGRNSNQPQHF
TGTGCCAGTAGTATCGAGTCGGGAAGAAATAGCAATCAGCCCCAGCATTTT
>TRBD2|NA|TRBV7-2|TRBJ2-1
CASSTSGSSYNEQFF
TGTGCCAGCAGCACTAGCGGGAGCTCCTACAATGAGCAGTTCTTC
>NA|few|TRBV30|TRBJ2-1
CAWSDGGTMKQFF
TGTGCCTGGAGTGACGGGGGGACAATGAAGCAGTTCTTC
>NA|NA|TRBV2|TRBJ2-5
CASGRLQETQYF
TGTGCCAGCGGACGACTTCAAGAGACCCAGTACTTC
>TRBD1|NA|TRBV6-5|TRBJ1-1
CASSPTGTDTEAFF
TGTGCCAGCAGTCCCACCGGGACAGATACTGAAGCTTTCTTT
>NA|few|TRBV11-2|TRBJ2-5
CASSLGAGSQETQYF
TGTGCCAGCAGCTTAGGAGCAGGGTCCCAGGAGACCCAGTACTTC
>NA|few|TRBV7-2|TRBJ2-5
CASSLERKTQYF
TGTGCCAGCAGCTTAGAGAGAAAGACCCAGTACTTC
>NA|NA|TRBV29-1|TRBJ2-5
CSVDETVGETQYF
TGCAGCGTTGATGAGACGGTGGGAGAGACCCAGTACTTC
>NA|few|TRBV7-9|TRBJ2-7
CASSLVSDYEQYF
TGTGCCAGCAGCTTGGTTTCAGATTACGAGCAGTACTTC
>NA|NA|TRBV6-5|TRBJ1-2
CASSRQYNYGYTF
TGTGCCAGCAGCAGACAGTATAACTATGGCTACACCTTC
>NA|NA|TRBV30|TRBJ1-1
CAWNPGRRNTEAFF
TGTGCCTGGAATCCCGGACGAAGGAACACTGAAGCTTTCTTT
>NA|NA|TRBV5-1|TRBJ2-3
CASSLFDTQYF
TGCGCCAGCAGCTTATTCGATACGCAGTATTTT
>NA|NA|TRBV7-9|TRBJ1-2
CASSGAGGDYGYTF
TGTGCCAGCAGCGGTGCGGGTGGGGACTATGGCTACACCTTC
>NA|few|TRBV28|TRBJ2-1
CASTSATEQFF
TGTGCCAGCACCTCGGCGACTGAGCAGTTCTTC
>NA|few|TRBV7-9|TRBJ2-7
CASSQDLRNEQYF
TGCGCCAGCAGCCAAGATCTCAGGAACGAGCAGTACTTC
>NA|NA|TRBV10-3|TRBJ2-6
CAISWGPGANVLTF
TGTGCCATCAGCTGGGGGCCTGGGGCCAACGTCCTGACTTTC
>TRBD1|NA|TRBV6-6|TRBJ2-5
CASSLQGGQIDQYF
TGTGCCAGCAGTTTACAGGGGGGCCAGATCGACCAGTACTTC
>NA|NA|TRBV9|TRBJ2-7
CASNKGSGSYEQYF
TGTGCCAGCAACAAAGGTTCCGGGTCCTACGAGCAGTACTTC
>TRBD1|few|TRBV29-1|TRBJ2-2
CSAGTGVTGELFF
TGCAGCGCCGGGACAGGAGTCACCGGGGAGCTGTTTTTT
>NA|NA|TRBV28|TRBJ2-5
CASSPGTRRETQYF
TGTGCCAGCAGTCCCGGGACCAGAAGGGAGACCCAGTACTTC
>TRBD1|NA|TRBV4-1|TRBJ1-1
CASSQVPGGTEAFF
TGCGCCAGCAGCCAAGTGCCAGGGGGGACTGAAGCTTTCTTT
>NA|once|TRBV18|TRBJ2-5
CASSPKQGGGETQYF
TGTGCCAGCTCACCCAAACAGGGAGGCGGTGAGACCCAGTACTTC
>NA|few|TRBV7-7|TRBJ2-5
CASSSAGRETQYF
TGTGCTAGCAGCTCCGCGGGACGGGAGACCCAGTACTTC
>NA|NA|TRBV7-9|TRBJ2-5
CASSVASVRRTQYF
TGTGCCAGCAGCGTAGCTTCCGTTCGGCGGACCCAGTACTTC
>NA|NA|TRBV2|TRBJ1-1
CASSHEGLGTEAFF
TGTGCCAGCAGCCATGAGGGATTGGGCACTGAAGCTTTCTTT
>TRBD2|many|TRBV15|TRBJ2-5
CATSRRGGGRAETQYF
TGTGCCACCAGCAGACGTGGCGGGGGGCGGGCAGAGACCCAGTACTTC
>TRBD2|NA|TRBV29-1|TRBJ2-7
CSAQPGGGGEQYF
TGCAGCGCCCAACCCGGGGGGGGAGGGGAGCAGTACTTC
>TRBD1|NA|TRBV29-1|TRBJ2-3
CSVTGQGSADTQYF
TGCAGCGTCACAGGACAGGGAAGCGCAGATACGCAGTATTTT
>NA|NA|TRBV30|TRBJ1-2
CAWGRGNYGYTF
TGTGCCTGGGGAAGGGGCAACTATGGCTACACCTTC
>NA|NA|TRBV15|TRBJ2-6
CATSGRGTGANVLTF
TGTGCCACCAGCGGCAGGGGTACTGGGGCCAACGTCCTGACTTTC
>TRBD1|once|TRBV6-5|TRBJ1-2
CASSPDRERGYTF
TGTGCCAGCAGCCCCGACAGGGAGAGGGGCTACACCTTC
>NA|once|TRBV4-1|TRBJ2-3
CASSLRGAGERTDTQYF
TGCGCCAGCAGCCTAAGGGGGGCAGGGGAGCGCACAGATACGCAGTATTTT
>TRBD1|NA|TRBV18|TRBJ2-5
CASSPGQVVETQYF
TGTGCCAGCTCACCAGGACAGGTTGTAGAGACCCAGTACTTC
>TRBD1|NA|TRBV30|TRBJ1-4
CAWSVGQGAEKLFF
TGTGCCTGGAGTGTAGGGCAGGGGGCTGAAAAACTGTTTTTT
>NA|NA|TRBV4-1|TRBJ1-2
CASSQDLGNYGYTF
TGCGCCAGCAGCCAAGATCTAGGGAACTATGGCTACACCTTC
>NA|NA|TRBV6-6|TRBJ2-6
CASSRTGANVLTF
TGTGCCAGCAGCCGCACTGGGGCCAACGTCCTGACTTTC
>TRBD2|NA|TRBV28|TRBJ2-5
CASSRPILAGGNQETQYF
TGTGCCAGCAGCCGCCCTATCCTAGCGGGTGGGAACCAAGAGACCCAGTACTTC
>NA|many|TRBV6-6|TRBJ1-5
CASSPGSNQPQHF
TGTGCCAGCAGCCCGGGTAGCAATCAGCCCCAGCATTTT
>TRBD1|once|TRBV28|TRBJ1-1
CASSLGTGPSNTEAFF
TGTGCCAGCAGTTTGGGGACAGGGCCCTCCAACACTGAAGCTTTCTTT
>NA|NA|TRBV29-1|TRBJ1-4
CSVGGRANEKLFF
TGCAGCGTTGGGGGCAGAGCTAATGAAAAACTGTTTTTT
>TRBD1|NA|TRBV7-2|TRBJ1-5
CASTLQGAGNQPQHF
TGTGCCAGCACCCTTCAGGGGGCCGGCAATCAGCCCCAGCATTTT
>TRBD1|NA|TRBV6-5|TRBJ2-2
CAMRQGADTGELFF
TGTGCCATGCGACAGGGGGCAGACACCGGGGAGCTGTTTTTT
>NA|NA|TRBV29-1|TRBJ1-6
CSVRQGGVNSPLHF
TGCAGCGTTCGTCAGGGCGGAGTGAATTCACCCCTCCACTTT
>NA|NA|TRBV29-1|TRBJ1-2
CTITEGPTNYGYTF
TGCACCATTACAGAGGGGCCTACTAACTATGGCTACACCTTC
>TRBD1|NA|TRBV9|TRBJ2-1
CASSVGTGDYNEQFF
TGTGCCAGCAGCGTCGGAACAGGGGACTACAATGAGCAGTTCTTC
>TRBD1|few|TRBV10-3|TRBJ1-2
CATAPGQGGYTF
TGTGCCACCGCCCCGGGACAGGGTGGCTACACCTTC
>TRBD2|NA|TRBV7-2|TRBJ2-5
CASNQRGGRETQYF
TGTGCCAGCAATCAGCGGGGGGGCCGGGAGACCCAGTACTTC
>NA|few|TRBV5-6|TRBJ1-2
CASSLRTTINYGYTF
TGTGCCAGCAGCTTAAGGACAACGATTAACTATGGCTACACCTTC
>NA|NA|TRBV4-3|TRBJ1-1
CASSQDWGTEAFF
TGCGCCAGCAGCCAAGATTGGGGGACTGAAGCTTTCTTT
>NA|few|TRBV29-1|TRBJ2-1
CSVVVVRDEQFF
TGCAGCGTTGTGGTGGTCAGGGATGAGCAGTTCTTC
>NA|few|TRBV18|TRBJ1-2
CASSPAGDIYGYTF
TGTGCCAGCTCACCAGCGGGGGATATCTATGGCTACACCTTC
>TRBD1|few|TRBV29-1|TRBJ1-5
CSVALTGEHPQHF
TGCAGCGTTGCCCTGACAGGGGAGCATCCCCAGCATTTT
>NA|NA|TRBV2|TRBJ1-2
CASSRDNYGYTF
TGTGCCAGCAGCCGGGACAACTATGGCTACACCTTC
>TRBD1|NA|TRBV29-1|TRBJ2-2
CSPLQGANTGELFF
TGCAGCCCGTTACAGGGGGCTAATACCGGGGAGCTGTTTTTT